The present TCR beta chain was sequenced within a study of blood T cell repertoires in COVID-19 (dated by TCRdb to the early 2020s). For context, the study as a whole: Collaborator samples came from the United States, Italy and Spain and covered acute and convalescent phases of COVID-19. Subjects who had been exposed to COVID-19, were actively infected with it, or had recovered from it provided the deeply sampled blood TCRbeta repertoires that made up the dataset. Where HLA class I and class II types were available, the types were taken from metadata supplied by the sample provider, not from assay-based typing. The sample metadata nearly always contained a de-identified subject ID, COVID-19 status, age in years and sex. The material from the prospective study consisted of cDNA or gDNA derived from T cells, B-cell-depleted T cells, or PBMCs. The repertoires were released in a freely available public database meant as a resource for research on the immune response to SARS-CoV-2. Samples were obtained from the ongoing ImmuneRACE study (first 160 participants) and from approximately 1,200 subjects provided by 6 global collaborators.

The CDR3 measures 14 amino acids from cysteine to phenylalanine. The sequence is cut down to CDR3 DNA, 42 bases in frame from base 1. CDR1 and CDR2, per the germline V gene, are SGDLS and YYNGEE. The trim is 0 bases for V and 6 bases for J, with a gap of 12 bases between the germline ends. General findings and caveats noted by the study authors: Clinical and demographic metadata were provided uncurated, with the amount varying by source and participant.

Worth noting for this clone: Its antigen is still unknown. Within one base of it there is no much larger clone, and no base qualities were kept.

The immunoSEQ Assay, a bias-controlled multiplex PCR, was used to amplify TCRbeta CDR3 regions from genomic DNA. Per the original workflow: The number of nucleated cells in each sample was estimated by amplification of reference gene primers within the assay. Sequence reads were collapsed and filtered to measure the absolute abundance of every unique TCRbeta CDR3 rearrangement. For each sample, productive Simpson clonality was calculated by taking the square root of Simpson's diversity index across productive rearrangements. TCRdb carries this immuneACCESS record with in-frame sequences only. Its versions omit some clonotypes, under half of them owing to an unresolved V gene in the studies checked, with the rest unexplained. The DNA gave D and trimming, while V, J and clone size come from that table. For this sample there are around 140,000 clones; roughly 90% appear just once. The ten largest clones add up to less than 20% of the sample.

Whole blood was collected in K2EDTA tubes by collaborating institutions according to the institutions' own protocols. For TCRbeta analysis, collaborators shipped samples as frozen whole blood, isolated PBMCs, or DNA extracted from either of those sample types. This clonotype was obtained from a man aged 45 to 65 with active or convalescent COVID-19. This chain joins TRBV9 to TRBJ1-2, with the D gene call left open. Input material: peripheral blood. The DNA is as follows: TGTGCCAGCAGCGTAGGCGGCCCTAGGAATGGCTACACCTTC. Its amino acids are CASSVGGPRNGYTF.